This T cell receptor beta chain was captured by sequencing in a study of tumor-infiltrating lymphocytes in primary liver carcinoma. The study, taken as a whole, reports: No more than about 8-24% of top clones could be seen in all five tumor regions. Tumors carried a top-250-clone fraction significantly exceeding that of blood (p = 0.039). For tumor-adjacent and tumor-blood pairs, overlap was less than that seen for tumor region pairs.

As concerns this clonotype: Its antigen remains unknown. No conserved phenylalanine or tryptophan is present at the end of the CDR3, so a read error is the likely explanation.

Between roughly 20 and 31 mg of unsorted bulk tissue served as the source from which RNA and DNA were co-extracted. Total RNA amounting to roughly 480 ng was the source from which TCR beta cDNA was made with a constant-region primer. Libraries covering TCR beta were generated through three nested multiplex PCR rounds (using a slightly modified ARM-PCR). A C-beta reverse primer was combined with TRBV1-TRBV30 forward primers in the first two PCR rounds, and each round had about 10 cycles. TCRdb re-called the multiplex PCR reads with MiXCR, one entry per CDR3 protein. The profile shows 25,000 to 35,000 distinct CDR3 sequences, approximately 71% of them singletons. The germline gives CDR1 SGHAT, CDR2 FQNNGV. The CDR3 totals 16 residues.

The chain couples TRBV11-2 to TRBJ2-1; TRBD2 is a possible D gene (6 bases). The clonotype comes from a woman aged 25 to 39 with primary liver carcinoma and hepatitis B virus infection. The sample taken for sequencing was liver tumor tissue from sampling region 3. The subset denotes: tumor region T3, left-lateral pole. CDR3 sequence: CASSTSQVGGYNEQFL. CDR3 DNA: TGTGCTAGCAGCACCTCTCAAGTGGGAGGATACAATGAGCAGTTCCTC.